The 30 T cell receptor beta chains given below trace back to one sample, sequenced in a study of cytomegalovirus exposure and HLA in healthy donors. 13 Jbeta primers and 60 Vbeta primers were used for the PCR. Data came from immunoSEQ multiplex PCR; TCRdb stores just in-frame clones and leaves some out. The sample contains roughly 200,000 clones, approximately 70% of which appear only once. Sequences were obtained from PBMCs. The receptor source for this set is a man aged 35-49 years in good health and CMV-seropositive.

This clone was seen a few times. The CDR3 loop is CASSLFGDSLSTDTQYF. The CDR3 DNA reads as TGTGCCAGCAGCTTATTCGGGGACAGTCTTAGCACAGATACGCAGTATTTT. V and J are TRBV11-2 and TRBJ2-3; 7 nucleotides align to TRBD1. The germline CDR1 and CDR2 sequences are SGHAT and FQNNGV. CDR3 length equals 17 residues. The V gene end was trimmed by 2 bases and the J gene end by 0 bases; junction bases not matched to a gene: 8.

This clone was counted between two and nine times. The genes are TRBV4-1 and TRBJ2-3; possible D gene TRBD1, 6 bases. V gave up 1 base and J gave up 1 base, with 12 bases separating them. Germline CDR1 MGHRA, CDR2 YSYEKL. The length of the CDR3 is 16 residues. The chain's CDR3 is CASSQVGGWGTDTQYF. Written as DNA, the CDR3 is TGCGCCAGCAGCCAAGTAGGGGGTTGGGGCACAGATACGCAGTATTTT.

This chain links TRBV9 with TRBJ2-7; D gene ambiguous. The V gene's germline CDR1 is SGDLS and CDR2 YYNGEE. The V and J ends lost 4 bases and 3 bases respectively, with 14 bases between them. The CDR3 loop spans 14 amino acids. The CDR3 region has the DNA TGTGCCAGCAGCCCTGACATTGAATTCTACGAGCAGTACTTC. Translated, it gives CASSPDIEFYEQYF.

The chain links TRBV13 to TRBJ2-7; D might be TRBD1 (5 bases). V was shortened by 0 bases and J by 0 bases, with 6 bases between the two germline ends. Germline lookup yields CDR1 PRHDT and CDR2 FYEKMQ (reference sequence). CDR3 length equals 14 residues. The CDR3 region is CASSLGRVSYEQYF. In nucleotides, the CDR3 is TGTGCCAGCAGCTTAGGCAGGGTCTCCTACGAGCAGTACTTC.

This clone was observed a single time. Here the CDR3 reads CASSPKVLNYGYTF. For the CDR3, the DNA is TGTGCCAGCAGCCCTAAAGTCCTTAACTATGGCTACACCTTC. The gene calls are TRBV7-2 and TRBJ1-2, with no clear D. Trimming left V 5 bases short and J 1 base short, with 11 bases between. The germline V gene has CDR1 SGHTA and CDR2 FQGNSA. The CDR3 consists of 14 residues.

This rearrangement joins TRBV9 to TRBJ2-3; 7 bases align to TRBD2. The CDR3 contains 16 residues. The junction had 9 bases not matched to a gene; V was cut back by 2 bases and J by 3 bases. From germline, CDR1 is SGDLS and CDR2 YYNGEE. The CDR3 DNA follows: TGTGCCAGCAGCGTTGGGGCGGGGGTATGGACAGATACGCAGTATTTT. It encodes CASSVGAGVWTDTQYF.

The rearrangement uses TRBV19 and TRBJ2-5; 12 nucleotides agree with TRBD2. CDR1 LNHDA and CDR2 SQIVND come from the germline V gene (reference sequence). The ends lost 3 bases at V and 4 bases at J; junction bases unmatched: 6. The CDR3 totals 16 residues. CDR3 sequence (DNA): TGTGCCAGTAGTATCGGTCTAGCGGGGGGGTCAGAGACCCAGTACTTC. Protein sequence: CASSIGLAGGSETQYF.

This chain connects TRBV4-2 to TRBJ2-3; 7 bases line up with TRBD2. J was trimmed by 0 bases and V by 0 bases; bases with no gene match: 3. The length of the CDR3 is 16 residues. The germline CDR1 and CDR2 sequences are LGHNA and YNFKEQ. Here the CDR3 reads CASSQEGTISTDTQYF. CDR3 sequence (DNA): TGTGCCAGCAGCCAAGAAGGGACTATAAGCACAGATACGCAGTATTTT.

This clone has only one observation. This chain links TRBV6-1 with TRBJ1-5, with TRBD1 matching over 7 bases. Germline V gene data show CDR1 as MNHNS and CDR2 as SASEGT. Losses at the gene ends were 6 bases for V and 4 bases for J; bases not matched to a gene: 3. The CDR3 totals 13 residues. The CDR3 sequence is CASRGQTNQPQHF. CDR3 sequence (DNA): TGTGCCAGCAGGGGACAGACAAATCAGCCCCAGCATTTT.

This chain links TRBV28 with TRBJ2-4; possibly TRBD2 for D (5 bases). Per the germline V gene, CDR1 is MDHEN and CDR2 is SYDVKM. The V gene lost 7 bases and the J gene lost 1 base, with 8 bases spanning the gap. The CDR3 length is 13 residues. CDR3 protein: CASTPGAKNIQYF. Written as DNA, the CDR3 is TGTGCCAGCACCCCGGGGGCCAAAAACATTCAGTACTTC.

The CDR3 bases are TGTGCCAGCTCACCAAAATCGGCGGGCACAGATACGCAGTATTTT. Translating it yields CASSPKSAGTDTQYF. The rearrangement links TRBV18 to TRBJ2-3; D remains unclear. The CDR3 covers 15 residues. Trimming left V 2 bases short and J 1 base short, with 10 bases between. CDR1 is KGHSH and CDR2 is LQKENI in the germline V gene.

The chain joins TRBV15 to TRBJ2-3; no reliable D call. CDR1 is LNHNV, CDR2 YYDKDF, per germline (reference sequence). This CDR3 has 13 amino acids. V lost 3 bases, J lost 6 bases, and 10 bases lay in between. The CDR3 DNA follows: TGTGCCACCAGCAGGGGCCTGTTTGATACGCAGTATTTT. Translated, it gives CATSRGLFDTQYF.

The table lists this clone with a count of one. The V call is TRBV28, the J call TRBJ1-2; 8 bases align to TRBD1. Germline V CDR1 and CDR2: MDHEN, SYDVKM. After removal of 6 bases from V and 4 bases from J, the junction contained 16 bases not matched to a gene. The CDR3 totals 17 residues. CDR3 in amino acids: CASSRPDRESASYGYTF. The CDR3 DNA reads TGTGCCAGCAGCCGACCGGACAGGGAGTCAGCTAGCTATGGCTACACCTTC.

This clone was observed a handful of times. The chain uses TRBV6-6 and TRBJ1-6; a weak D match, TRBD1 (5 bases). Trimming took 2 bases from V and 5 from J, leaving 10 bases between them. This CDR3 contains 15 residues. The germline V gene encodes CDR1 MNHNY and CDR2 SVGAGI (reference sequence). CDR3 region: CASSYRAGNNSPLHF. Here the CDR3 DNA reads TGTGCCAGCAGTTACCGGGCAGGGAATAATTCACCCCTCCACTTT.

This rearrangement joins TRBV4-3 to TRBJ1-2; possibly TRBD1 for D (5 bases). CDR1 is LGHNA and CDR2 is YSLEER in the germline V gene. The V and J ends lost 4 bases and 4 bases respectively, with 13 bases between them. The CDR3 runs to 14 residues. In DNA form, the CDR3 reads TGCGCCAGCAGCCCTCGACAGCGAACCTATGGCTACACCTTC. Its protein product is CASSPRQRTYGYTF.

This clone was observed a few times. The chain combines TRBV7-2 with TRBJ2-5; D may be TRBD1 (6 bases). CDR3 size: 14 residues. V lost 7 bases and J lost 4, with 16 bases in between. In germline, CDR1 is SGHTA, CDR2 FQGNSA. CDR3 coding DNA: TGTGCCAGCACCCCGGGCAGGGGCCGAGAGACCCAGTACTTC. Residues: CASTPGRGRETQYF.

CDR3 residues: CASSPVASGSYNEQFF. The CDR3 DNA reads as TGCGCCAGCAGCCCGGTGGCTAGCGGGTCCTACAATGAGCAGTTCTTC. The rearrangement joins TRBV5-1 to TRBJ2-1, with TRBD2 matching 8 bases. The CDR3 is made up of 16 amino acids. After removal of 4 bases from V and 1 base from J, the junction contained 7 bases not matched to a gene. CDR1 SGHRS and CDR2 YFSETQ come from the germline V gene.

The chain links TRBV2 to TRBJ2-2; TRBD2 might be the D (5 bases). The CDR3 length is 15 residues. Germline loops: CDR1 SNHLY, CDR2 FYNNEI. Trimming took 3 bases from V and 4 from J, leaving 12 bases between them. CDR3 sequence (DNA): TGTGCCAGCAGTGAGTGGGGTCGGGGCACCGGGGAGCTGTTTTTT. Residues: CASSEWGRGTGELFF.

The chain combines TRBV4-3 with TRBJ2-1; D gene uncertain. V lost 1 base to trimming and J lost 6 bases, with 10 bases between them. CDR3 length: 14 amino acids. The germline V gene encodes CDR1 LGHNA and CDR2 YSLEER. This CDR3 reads CASSQGLETNEQFF. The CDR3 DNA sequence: TGCGCCAGCAGCCAAGGACTGGAAACCAATGAGCAGTTCTTC.

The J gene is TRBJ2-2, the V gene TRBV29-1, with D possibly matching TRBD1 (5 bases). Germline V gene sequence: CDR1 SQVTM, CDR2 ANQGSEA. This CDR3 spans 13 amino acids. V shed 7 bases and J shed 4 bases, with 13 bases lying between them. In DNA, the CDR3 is TGCAGCGCGCAGGGTGGTGCCACCGGGGAGCTGTTTTTT. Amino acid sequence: CSAQGGATGELFF.

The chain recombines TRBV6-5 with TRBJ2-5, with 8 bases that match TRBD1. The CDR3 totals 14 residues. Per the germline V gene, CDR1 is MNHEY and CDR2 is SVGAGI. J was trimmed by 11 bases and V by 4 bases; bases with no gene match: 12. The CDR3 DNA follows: TGTGCCAGCAGTTCAGGACAGGGCCCTGGACAGCAGTACTTC. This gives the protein CASSSGQGPGQQYF.

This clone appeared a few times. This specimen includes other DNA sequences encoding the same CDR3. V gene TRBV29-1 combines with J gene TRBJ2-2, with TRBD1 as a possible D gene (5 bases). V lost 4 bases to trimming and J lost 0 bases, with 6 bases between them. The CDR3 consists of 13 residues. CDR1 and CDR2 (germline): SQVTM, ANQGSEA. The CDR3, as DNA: TGCAGCGTTGGACAGACGAACACCGGGGAGCTGTTTTTT. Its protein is CSVGQTNTGELFF.

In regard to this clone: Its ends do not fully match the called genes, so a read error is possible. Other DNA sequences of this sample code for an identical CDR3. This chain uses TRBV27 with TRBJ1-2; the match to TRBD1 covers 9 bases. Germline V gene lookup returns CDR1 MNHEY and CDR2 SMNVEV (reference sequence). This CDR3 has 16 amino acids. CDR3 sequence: CASSLSLGTGLDGYTF. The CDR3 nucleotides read TGTGCCAGCAGCTTATCTCTCGGGACAGGGTTGGATGGCTACACCTTC.

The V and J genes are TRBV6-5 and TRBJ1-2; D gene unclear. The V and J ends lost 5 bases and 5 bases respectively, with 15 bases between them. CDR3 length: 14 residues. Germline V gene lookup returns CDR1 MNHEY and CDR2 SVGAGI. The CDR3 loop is CASSQAEGRYGYTF. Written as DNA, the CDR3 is TGTGCCAGCAGTCAAGCGGAGGGAAGATATGGCTACACCTTC.

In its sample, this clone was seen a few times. The CDR3 region is CASSVGGGALNNSPLHF. In DNA form, the CDR3 reads TGTGCCAGCAGCGTAGGTGGTGGGGCGCTAAATAATTCACCCCTCCACTTT. The chain is built from TRBV9 and TRBJ1-6, with D maybe TRBD1 (5 bases). Trimming removed 0 bases from V and 5 bases from J, with 15 bases in between. In germline, CDR1 is SGDLS, CDR2 YYNGEE. This CDR3 has 17 amino acids.

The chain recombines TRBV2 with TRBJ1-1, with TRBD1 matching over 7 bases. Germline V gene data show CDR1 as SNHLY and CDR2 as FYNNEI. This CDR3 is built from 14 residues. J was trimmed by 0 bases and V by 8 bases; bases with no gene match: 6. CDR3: CASRRDSLNTEAFF. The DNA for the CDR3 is TGTGCCAGCCGGAGGGACAGCCTGAACACTGAAGCTTTCTTT.

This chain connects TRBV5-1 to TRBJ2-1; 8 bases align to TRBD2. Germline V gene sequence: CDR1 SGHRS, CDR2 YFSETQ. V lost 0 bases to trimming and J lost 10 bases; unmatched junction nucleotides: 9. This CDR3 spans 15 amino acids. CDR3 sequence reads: CASSLDPAGAGEQFF. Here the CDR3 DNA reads TGCGCCAGCAGCTTGGATCCAGCGGGGGCCGGGGAGCAGTTCTTC.

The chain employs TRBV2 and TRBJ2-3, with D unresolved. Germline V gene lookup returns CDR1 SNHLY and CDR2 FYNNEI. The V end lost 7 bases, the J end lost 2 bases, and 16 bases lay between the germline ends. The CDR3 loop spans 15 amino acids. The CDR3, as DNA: TGTGCCAGCACCCAGACCACTACTAACACAGATACGCAGTATTTT. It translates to CASTQTTTNTDTQYF.

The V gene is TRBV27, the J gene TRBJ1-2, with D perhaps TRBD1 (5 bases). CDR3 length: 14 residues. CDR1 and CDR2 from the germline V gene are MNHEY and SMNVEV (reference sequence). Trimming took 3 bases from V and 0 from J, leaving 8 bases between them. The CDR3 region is CASSLWGANYGYTF. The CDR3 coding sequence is TGTGCCAGCAGTTTGTGGGGGGCTAACTATGGCTACACCTTC.

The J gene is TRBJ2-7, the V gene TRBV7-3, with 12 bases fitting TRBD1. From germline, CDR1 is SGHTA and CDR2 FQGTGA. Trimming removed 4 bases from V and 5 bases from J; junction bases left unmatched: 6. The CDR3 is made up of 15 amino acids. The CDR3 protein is CASSSGGQGANEQYF. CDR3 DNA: TGTGCCAGCAGCTCCGGGGGACAGGGGGCAAACGAGCAGTACTTC. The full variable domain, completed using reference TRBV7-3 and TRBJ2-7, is GAGVSQTPSNKVTEKGKYVELRCDPISGHTALYWYRQSLGQGPEFLIYFQGTGAADDSGLPNDRFFAVRPEGSVSTLKIQRTERGDSAVYLCASSSGGQGANEQYFGPGTRLTVT.